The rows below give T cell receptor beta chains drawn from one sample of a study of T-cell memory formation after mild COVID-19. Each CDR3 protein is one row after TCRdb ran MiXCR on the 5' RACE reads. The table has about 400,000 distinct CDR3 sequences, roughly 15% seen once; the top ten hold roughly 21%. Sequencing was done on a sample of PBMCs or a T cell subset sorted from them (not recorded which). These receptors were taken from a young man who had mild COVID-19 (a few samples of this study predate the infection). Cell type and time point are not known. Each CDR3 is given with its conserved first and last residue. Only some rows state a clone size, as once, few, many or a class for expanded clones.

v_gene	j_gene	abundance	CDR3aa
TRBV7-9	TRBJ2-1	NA	CASSPRSASSYNEQFF
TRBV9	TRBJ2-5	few	CASSVRGNQETQYF
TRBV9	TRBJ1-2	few	CASSVGRDRVNYGYTF
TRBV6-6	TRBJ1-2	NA	CASSFQGSYTF
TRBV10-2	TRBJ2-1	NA	CATNAPAGGEQFF
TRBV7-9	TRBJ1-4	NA	CASSLGSLTNEKLFF
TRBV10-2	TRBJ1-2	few	CASSAWTGAYGYTF
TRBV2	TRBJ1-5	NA	CASSERGDSNQPQHF
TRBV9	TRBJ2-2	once	CASSVEGNRGAGELFF
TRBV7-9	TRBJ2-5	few	CASSFSWTSEQETQYF
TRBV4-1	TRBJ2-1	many	CASSRGGLAALGNEQFF